The source of this TCR beta chain is a study of blood T cell repertoires in COVID-19. Whole-study context: The United States, Italy and Spain provided the acute and convalescent COVID-19 samples. The analysed material was cDNA or gDNA that came from T cells, B-cell-depleted T cells, or PBMCs.

While infection was still active, Seattle patients were enrolled and then followed longitudinally. The CDR3 has 14 residues. The junction had 6 bases not matched to a gene; V was cut back by 3 bases and J by 7 bases. Germline loops: CDR1 SGHNT, CDR2 YYREEE (reference sequence). Authors' analysis steps: The assay estimated nucleated cells by amplifying reference gene primers. The method was immunoSEQ multiplex PCR; TCRdb's version includes in-frame clones alone and lacks a portion of them. That table is the source of V, J and clone size, and D and trimming were worked out from the DNA. The table has approximately 97,000 clones, 80% to 95% seen once.

Sequenced sample: peripheral blood. The origin of this receptor is a woman between 50 and 59 years old with COVID-19, enrolled during active disease. J is TRBJ2-4 and V is TRBV5-4; TRBD1 agrees at 8 bases. CDR3 protein: CASSSRGRGNIQYF. CDR3 in DNA: TGTGCCAGCAGCTCCAGGGGGCGAGGGAACATTCAGTACTTC.